The T cell receptor beta chain under discussion was sequenced for a study of T cell repertoires in ileal Crohn's disease. The V gene's germline CDR1 is SNHLY and CDR2 FYNNEI. The CDR3 extends over 14 amino acids. V lost 4 bases and J lost 7, with 13 bases in between. Clones were read by immunoSEQ multiplex PCR, and TCRdb kept only the in-frame ones, dropping some. This table holds approximately 18,000 clones, 50% to 75% found once. Sequenced material: ileal tissue. This receptor was obtained from an adult with Crohn's disease. This chain links TRBV2 with TRBJ2-2; D is unresolved. In DNA, the CDR3 is TGTGCCAGCAGTGGTGGCCAATTAAACGGGGAGCTGTTTTTT. Amino acid sequence: CASSGGQLNGELFF.